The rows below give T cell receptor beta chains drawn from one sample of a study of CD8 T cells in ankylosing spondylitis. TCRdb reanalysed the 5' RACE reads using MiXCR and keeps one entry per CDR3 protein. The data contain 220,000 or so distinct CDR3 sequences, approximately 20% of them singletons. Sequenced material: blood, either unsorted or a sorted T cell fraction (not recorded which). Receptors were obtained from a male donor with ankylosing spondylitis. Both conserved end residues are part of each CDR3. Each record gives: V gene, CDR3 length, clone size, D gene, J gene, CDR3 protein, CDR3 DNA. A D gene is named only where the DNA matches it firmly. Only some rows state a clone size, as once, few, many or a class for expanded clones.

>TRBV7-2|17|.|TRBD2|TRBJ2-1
CASRPLAGVIQSNEQFF
TGTGCCAGCAGGCCTCTAGCGGGGGTGATTCAGTCCAATGAGCAGTTCTTC
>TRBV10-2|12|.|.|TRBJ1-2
CASSVAGVGYTF
TGCGCCAGCAGTGTGGCAGGAGTAGGCTACACCTTC
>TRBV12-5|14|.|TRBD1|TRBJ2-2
CASGLGQGVGELFF
TGTGCTAGTGGTTTGGGACAGGGCGTCGGGGAGCTGTTTTTT
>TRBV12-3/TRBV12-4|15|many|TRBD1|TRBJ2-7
CASSSTDRGRDEQYF
TGTGCCAGCAGTTCTACAGACAGGGGGCGCGACGAGCAGTACTTC
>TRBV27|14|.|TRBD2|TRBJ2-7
CASSFGREEYEQYF
TGTGCCAGCAGTTTCGGGCGGGAGGAATACGAGCAGTACTTC
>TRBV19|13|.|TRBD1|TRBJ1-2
CASSTQGAVGYTF
TGTGCCAGTAGTACACAGGGGGCGGTGGGCTACACCTTC
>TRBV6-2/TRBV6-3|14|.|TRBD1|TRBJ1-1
CASSGTAMNTEAFF
TGTGCCAGCAGCGGGACAGCGATGAACACTGAAGCTTTCTTT
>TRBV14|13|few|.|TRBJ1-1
CASSQAGWTEAFF
TGTGCCAGCAGCCAAGCGGGGTGGACTGAAGCTTTCTTT
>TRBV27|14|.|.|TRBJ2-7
CAIPLGRNAYEQYF
TGTGCCATCCCCTTAGGGCGAAACGCCTACGAGCAGTACTTC
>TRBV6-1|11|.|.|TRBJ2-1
CASRWAGEQFF
TGTGCCAGCAGGTGGGCCGGTGAGCAGTTCTTC
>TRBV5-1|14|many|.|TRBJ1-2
CASSLASTHYGYTF
TGCGCCAGCAGCTTGGCTAGCACTCACTATGGCTACACCTTC
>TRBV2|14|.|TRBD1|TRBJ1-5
CASNGQGLYQPQHF
TGTGCCAGCAATGGACAGGGGTTATATCAGCCCCAGCATTTT
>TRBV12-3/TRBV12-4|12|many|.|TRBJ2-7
CASSLWGHEQYF
TGTGCCAGCAGTTTATGGGGTCACGAGCAGTACTTC
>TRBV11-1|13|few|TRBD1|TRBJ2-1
CASSPIDRVEKFF
TGTGCCAGCAGCCCTATAGACAGGGTTGAAAAGTTCTTC
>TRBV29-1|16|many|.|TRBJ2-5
CSVEQTYEGRGETQYF
TGCAGCGTTGAACAGACGTACGAGGGAAGGGGAGAGACCCAGTACTTC
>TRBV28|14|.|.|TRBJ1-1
CASSLVSMNTEAFF
TGTGCCAGCAGTTTAGTCAGTATGAACACTGAAGCTTTCTTT
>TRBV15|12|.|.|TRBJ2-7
CATSNTAYEQYF
TGTGCCACCAGCAATACTGCCTACGAGCAGTACTTC
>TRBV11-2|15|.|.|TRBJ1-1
CASRVDTPWDTEAFF
TGTGCCAGCAGGGTCGACACCCCGTGGGACACTGAAGCTTTCTTT
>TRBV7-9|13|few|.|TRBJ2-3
CASGARGTDTQYF
TGTGCCAGCGGGGCCCGAGGGACAGATACGCAGTATTTT
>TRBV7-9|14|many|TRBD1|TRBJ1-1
CASGTGPLNTEAFF
TGTGCCAGCGGGACAGGCCCCTTGAACACTGAAGCTTTCTTT
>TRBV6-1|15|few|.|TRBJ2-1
CASRSTGPPYNEQFF
TGTGCCAGCAGATCTACAGGGCCTCCCTACAATGAGCAGTTCTTC
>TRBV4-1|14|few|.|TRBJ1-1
CASSQDSGVTEAFF
TGCGCCAGCAGCCAAGATTCCGGCGTCACTGAAGCTTTCTTT
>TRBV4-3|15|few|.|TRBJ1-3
CASSQDRTPGNTIYF
TGCGCCAGCAGCCAAGACAGAACCCCTGGAAACACCATATATTTT
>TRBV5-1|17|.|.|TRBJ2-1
CASSLGDGGASYNEQFF
TGCGCCAGCAGCTTGGGGGACGGCGGGGCATCCTACAATGAGCAGTTCTTC
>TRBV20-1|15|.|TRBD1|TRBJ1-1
CSASFFRDSTLEAFF
TGCAGTGCTTCTTTCTTCCGGGACAGTACCCTCGAAGCTTTCTTT
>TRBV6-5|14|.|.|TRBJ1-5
CASSYWGEDQPQHF
TGTGCCAGCAGTTACTGGGGGGAGGATCAGCCCCAGCATTTT
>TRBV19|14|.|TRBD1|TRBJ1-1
CASTVDRENTEAFF
TGTGCCAGTACTGTCGACAGGGAGAACACTGAAGCTTTCTTT
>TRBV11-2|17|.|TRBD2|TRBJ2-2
CASTPPTSGKVAGELFF
TGTGCCAGCACCCCCCCGACTAGCGGGAAAGTTGCCGGGGAGCTGTTTTTT
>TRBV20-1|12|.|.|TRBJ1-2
CSVPTSADGYTF
TGCAGTGTCCCCACATCCGCGGATGGCTACACCTTC
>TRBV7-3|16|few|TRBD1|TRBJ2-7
CASSFDRGPESYEQYF
TGTGCCAGCAGCTTTGACAGGGGGCCGGAATCCTACGAGCAGTACTTC
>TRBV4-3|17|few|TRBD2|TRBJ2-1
CASSQDRGSGSGNEQFF
TGCGCCAGCAGCCAAGATCGGGGGAGCGGGAGTGGGAATGAGCAGTTCTTC
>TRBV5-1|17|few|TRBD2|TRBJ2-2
CASSLELAGGYTGELFF
TGCGCCAGCAGCTTGGAGCTAGCGGGAGGGTACACCGGGGAGCTGTTTTTT
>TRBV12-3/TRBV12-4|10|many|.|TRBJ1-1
CASSHGSGSF
TGTGCCAGCAGCCACGGCTCGGGGTCATTT
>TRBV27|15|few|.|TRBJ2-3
CASSFSTAGTDTQYF
TGTGCCAGCAGTTTTTCCACAGCTGGCACAGATACGCAGTATTTT
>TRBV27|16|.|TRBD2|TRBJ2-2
CASSFIAGTGAGELFF
TGTGCCAGCAGTTTTATAGCGGGAACCGGGGCCGGGGAGCTGTTTTTT
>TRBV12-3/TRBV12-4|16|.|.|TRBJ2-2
CASSLAAIGSTGELFF
TGTGCCAGCAGTTTAGCAGCAATAGGGTCCACCGGGGAGCTGTTTTTT
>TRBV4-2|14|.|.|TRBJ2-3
CASSATPLTDTQYF
TGTGCCAGCAGCGCCACGCCTCTGACAGATACGCAGTATTTT
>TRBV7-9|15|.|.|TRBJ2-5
CASSFAGDPQWTQYF
TGTGCCAGCAGCTTTGCAGGGGACCCCCAATGGACCCAGTACTTC
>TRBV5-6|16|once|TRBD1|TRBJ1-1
CASSSEDRTGGTEAFF
TGTGCCAGCAGCTCGGAAGACAGGACAGGGGGGACTGAAGCTTTCTTT
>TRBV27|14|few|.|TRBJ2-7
CASSPRTDSYEQYF
TGTGCCAGCAGTCCGAGGACGGACTCCTACGAGCAGTACTTC
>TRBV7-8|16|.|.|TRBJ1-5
CASSDGQQDGNQPQHF
TGTGCCAGCAGCGACGGACAACAGGATGGCAATCAGCCCCAGCATTTT
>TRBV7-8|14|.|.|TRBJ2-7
CASSFAESSYEQYF
TGTGCCAGCAGCTTTGCAGAGAGCTCCTACGAGCAGTACTTC
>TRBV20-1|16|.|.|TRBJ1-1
CCAPKGWTVMNTEAFF
TGCTGTGCTCCCAAAGGGTGGACAGTCATGAACACTGAAGCTTTCTTT
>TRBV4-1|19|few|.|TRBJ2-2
CASSQTQRRRRENTGELFF
TGCGCCAGCAGCCAAACACAGAGACGGCGTCGGGAGAACACCGGGGAGCTGTTTTTT
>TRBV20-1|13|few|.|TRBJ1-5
CSAREDSNQPQHF
TGCAGTGCTAGAGAGGATAGCAATCAGCCCCAGCATTTT
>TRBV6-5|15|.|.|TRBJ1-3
CASSYQASSGNTIYF
TGTGCCAGCAGTTACCAGGCTAGCTCTGGAAACACCATATATTTT
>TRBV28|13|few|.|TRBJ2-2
CASSLGPTGELFF
TGTGCCAGCAGCCTGGGTCCCACCGGGGAGCTGTTTTTT
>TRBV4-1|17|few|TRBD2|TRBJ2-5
CASSQGLAGDDQETQYF
TGCGCCAGCAGCCAAGGACTAGCGGGGGACGACCAAGAGACCCAGTACTTC
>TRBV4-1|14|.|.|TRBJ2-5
CASAPRQVQETQYF
TGCGCCAGCGCCCCGAGACAGGTCCAAGAGACCCAGTACTTC
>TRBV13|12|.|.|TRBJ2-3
CASSFEADTQYF
TGTGCCAGCAGCTTCGAGGCAGATACGCAGTATTTT
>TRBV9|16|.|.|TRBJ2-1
CASSDLDSSSYNEQFF
TGTGCCAGCAGCGACCTGGACTCGAGCTCCTACAATGAGCAGTTCTTC
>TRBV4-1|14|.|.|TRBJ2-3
CASSQLLATDTQYF
TGCGCCAGCAGCCAGCTCCTAGCCACAGATACGCAGTATTTT
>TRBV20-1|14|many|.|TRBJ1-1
CSAPYRQEWTEAFF
TGCAGTGCTCCCTACCGACAGGAATGGACTGAAGCTTTCTTT
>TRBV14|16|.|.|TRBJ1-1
CASSQGLLGLEAEAFF
TGTGCCAGCAGCCAAGGGCTCTTAGGGCTGGAGGCTGAAGCTTTCTTT
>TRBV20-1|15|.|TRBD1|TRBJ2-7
CSAQNGDRATYEQYF
TGCAGTGCTCAGAACGGGGACAGGGCAACCTACGAGCAGTACTTC
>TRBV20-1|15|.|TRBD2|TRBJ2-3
CSASTAGDNTDTQYF
TGCAGTGCTAGCACAGCGGGAGATAACACAGATACGCAGTATTTT